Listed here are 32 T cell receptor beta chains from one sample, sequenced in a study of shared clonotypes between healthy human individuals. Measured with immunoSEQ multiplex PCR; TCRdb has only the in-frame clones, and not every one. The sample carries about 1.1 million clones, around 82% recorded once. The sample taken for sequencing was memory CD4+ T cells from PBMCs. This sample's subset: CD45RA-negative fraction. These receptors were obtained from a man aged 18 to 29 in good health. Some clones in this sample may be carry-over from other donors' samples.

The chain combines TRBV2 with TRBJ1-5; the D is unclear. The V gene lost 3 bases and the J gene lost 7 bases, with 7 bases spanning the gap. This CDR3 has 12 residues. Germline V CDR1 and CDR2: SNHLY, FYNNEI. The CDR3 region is CASSDPPQPQHF. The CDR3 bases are TGTGCCAGCAGTGACCCCCCGCAGCCCCAGCATTTT.

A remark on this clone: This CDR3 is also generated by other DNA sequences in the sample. The CDR3 region has the DNA TGTGCCAGCAGCTTAACTGGCGGGAGTCGTAATGAGCAGTTCTTC. As protein: CASSLTGGSRNEQFF. The chain couples TRBV7-3 to TRBJ2-1, with 7 bases that match TRBD2. CDR3 length: 15 amino acids. Looked up from germline, CDR1 is SGHTA and CDR2 is FQGTGA. J gave up 7 bases and V 0 bases, and 6 bases lay outside the gene matches.

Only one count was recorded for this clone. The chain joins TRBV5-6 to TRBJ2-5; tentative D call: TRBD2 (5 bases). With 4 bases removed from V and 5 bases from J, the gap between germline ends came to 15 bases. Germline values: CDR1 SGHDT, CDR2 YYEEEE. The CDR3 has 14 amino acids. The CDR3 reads CASSPWTARETQYF. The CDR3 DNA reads TGTGCCAGCAGCCCCTGGACTGCTCGGGAGACCCAGTACTTC. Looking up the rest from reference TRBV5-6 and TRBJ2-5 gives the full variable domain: DAGVTQSPTHLIKTRGQQVTLRCSPKSGHDTVSWYQQALGQGPQFIFQYYEEEERQRGNFPDRFSGHQFPNYSSELNVNALLLGDSALYLCASSPWTARETQYFGPGTRLLVL.

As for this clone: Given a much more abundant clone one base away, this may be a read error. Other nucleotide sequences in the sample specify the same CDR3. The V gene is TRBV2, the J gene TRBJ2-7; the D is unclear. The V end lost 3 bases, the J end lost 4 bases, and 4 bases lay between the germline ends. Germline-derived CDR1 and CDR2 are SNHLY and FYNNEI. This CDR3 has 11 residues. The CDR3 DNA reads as TGTGCCAGCAGTGAGGGGTACGAGCAGTACTTC. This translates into CASSEGYEQYF.

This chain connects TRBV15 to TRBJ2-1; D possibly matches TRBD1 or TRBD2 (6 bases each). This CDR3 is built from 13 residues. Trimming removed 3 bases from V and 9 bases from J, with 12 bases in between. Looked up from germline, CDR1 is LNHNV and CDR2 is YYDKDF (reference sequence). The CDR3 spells CATSRDGGGEQFF. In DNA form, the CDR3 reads TGTGCCACCAGCAGGGACGGAGGGGGTGAGCAGTTCTTC.

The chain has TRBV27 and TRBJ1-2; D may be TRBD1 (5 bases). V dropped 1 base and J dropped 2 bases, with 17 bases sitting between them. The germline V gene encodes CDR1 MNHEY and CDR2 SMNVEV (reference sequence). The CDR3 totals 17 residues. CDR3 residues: CASSLFSTGGGNYGYTF. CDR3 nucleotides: TGTGCCAGCAGTTTATTCTCCACCGGGGGAGGCAACTATGGCTACACCTTC.

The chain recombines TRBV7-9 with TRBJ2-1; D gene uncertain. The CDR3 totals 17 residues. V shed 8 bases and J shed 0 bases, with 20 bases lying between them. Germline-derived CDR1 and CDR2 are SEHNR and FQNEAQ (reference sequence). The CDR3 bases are TGTGCCAGCGTCTCGCAATCCGGCTCCTACTCCTACAATGAGCAGTTCTTC. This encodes CASVSQSGSYSYNEQFF. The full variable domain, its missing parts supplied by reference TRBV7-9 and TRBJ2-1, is DTGVSQNPRHKITKRGQNVTFRCDPISEHNRLYWYRQTLGQGPEFLTYFQNEAQLEKSRLLSDRFSAERPKGSFSTLEIQRTEQGDSAMYLCASVSQSGSYSYNEQFFGPGTRLTVL.

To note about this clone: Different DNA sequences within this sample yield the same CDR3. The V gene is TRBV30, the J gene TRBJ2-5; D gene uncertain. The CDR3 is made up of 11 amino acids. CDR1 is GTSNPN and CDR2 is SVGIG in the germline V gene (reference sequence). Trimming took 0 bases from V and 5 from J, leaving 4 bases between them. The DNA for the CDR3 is TGTGCCTGGAGTGTGGGGGAGACCCAGTACTTC. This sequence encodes CAWSVGETQYF.

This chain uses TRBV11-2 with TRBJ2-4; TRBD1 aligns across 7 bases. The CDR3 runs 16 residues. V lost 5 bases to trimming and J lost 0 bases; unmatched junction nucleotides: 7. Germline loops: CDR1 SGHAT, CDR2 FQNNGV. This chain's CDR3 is CASSPPGTVAKNIQYF. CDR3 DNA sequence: TGTGCCAGCAGCCCCCCGGGGACAGTAGCCAAAAACATTCAGTACTTC.

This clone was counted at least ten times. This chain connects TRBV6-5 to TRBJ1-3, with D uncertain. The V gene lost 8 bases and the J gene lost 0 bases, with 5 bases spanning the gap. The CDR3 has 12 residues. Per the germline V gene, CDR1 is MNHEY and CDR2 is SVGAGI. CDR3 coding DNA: TGTGCCAGCGGGAGCTCTGGAAACACCATATATTTT. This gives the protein CASGSSGNTIYF.

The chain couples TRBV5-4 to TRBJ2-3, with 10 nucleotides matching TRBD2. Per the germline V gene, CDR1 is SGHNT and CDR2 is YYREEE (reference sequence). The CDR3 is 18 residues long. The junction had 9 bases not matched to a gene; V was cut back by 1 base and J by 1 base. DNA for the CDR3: TGTGCCAGCAGCTTGATGAGCGGGAGGGCCTCTCGCACAGATACGCAGTATTTT. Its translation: CASSLMSGRASRTDTQYF.

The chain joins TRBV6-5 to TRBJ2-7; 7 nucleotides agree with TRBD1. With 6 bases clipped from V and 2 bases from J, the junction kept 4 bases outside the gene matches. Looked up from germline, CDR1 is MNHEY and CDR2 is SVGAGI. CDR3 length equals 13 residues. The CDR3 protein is CASRRDSPYEQYF. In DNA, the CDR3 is TGTGCCAGCAGAAGGGACAGCCCCTACGAGCAGTACTTC.

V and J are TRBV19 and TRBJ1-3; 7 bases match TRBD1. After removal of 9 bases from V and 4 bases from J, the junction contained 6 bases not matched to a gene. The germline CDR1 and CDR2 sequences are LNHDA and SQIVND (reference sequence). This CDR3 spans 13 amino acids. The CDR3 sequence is CASRTGVGNTIYF. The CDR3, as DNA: TGTGCCAGCCGGACAGGCGTCGGAAACACCATATATTTT.

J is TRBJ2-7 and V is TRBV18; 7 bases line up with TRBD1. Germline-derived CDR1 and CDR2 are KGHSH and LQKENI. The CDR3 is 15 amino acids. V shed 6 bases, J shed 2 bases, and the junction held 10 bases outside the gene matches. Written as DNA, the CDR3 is TGTGCCAGCTCGCAGGGGACAGCTCCTCCCTACGAGCAGTACTTC. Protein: CASSQGTAPPYEQYF.

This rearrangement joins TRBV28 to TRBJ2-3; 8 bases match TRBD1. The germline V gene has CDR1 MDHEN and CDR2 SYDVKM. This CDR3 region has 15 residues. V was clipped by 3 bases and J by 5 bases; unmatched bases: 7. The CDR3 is CASSFAGGREDTQYF. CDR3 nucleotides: TGTGCCAGCAGTTTTGCAGGGGGCAGAGAAGATACGCAGTATTTT.

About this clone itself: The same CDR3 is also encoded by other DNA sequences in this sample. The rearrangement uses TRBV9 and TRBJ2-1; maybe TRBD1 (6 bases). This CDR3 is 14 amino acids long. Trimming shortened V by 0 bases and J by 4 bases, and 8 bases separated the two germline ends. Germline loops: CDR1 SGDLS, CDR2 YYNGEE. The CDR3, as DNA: TGTGCCAGCAGCGTAGTGGGGGCTTACAATGAGCAGTTCTTC. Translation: CASSVVGAYNEQFF.

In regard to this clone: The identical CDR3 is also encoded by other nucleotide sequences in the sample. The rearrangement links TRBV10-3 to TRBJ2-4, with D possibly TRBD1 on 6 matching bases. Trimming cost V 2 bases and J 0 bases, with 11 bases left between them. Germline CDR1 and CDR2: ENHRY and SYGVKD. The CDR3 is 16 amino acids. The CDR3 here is CAISEGQTEAKNIQYF. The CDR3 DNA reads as TGTGCCATCAGTGAGGGACAGACTGAAGCCAAAAACATTCAGTACTTC.

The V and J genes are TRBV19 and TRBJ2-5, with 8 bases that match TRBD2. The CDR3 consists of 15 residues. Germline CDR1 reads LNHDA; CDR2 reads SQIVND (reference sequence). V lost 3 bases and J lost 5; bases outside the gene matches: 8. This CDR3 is CASSISGRAGETQYF. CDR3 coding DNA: TGTGCCAGTAGTATTTCCGGGAGGGCCGGTGAGACCCAGTACTTC.

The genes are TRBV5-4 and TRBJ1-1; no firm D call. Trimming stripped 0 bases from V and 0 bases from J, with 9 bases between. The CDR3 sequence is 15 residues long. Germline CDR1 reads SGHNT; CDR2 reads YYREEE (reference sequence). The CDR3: CASSLVASMNTEAFF. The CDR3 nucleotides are TGTGCCAGCAGCTTGGTCGCCAGCATGAACACTGAAGCTTTCTTT.

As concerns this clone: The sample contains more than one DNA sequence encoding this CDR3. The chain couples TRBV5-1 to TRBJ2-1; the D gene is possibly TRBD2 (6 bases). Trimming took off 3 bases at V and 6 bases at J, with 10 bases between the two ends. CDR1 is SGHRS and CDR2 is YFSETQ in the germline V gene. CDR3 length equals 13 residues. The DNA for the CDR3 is TGCGCCAGCAGCTCCCCGGGAGCCAATGAGCAGTTCTTC. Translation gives CASSSPGANEQFF.

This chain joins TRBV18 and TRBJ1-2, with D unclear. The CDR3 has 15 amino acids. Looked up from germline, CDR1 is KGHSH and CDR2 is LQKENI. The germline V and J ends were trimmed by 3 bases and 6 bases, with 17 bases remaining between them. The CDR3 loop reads CASSPVAWEPDGYTF. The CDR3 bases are TGTGCCAGCTCACCCGTAGCCTGGGAGCCTGATGGCTACACCTTC. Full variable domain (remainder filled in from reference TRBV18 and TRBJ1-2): NAGVMQNPRHLVRRRGQEARLRCSPMKGHSHVYWYRQLPEEGLKFMVYLQKENIIDESGMPKERFSAEFPKEGPSILRIQQVVRGDSAAYFCASSPVAWEPDGYTFGSGTRLTVV.

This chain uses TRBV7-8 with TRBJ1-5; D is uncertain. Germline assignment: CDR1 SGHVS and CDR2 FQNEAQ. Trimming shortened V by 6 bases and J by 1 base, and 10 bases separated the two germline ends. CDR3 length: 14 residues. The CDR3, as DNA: TGTGCCAGCAGTAGAGGACGGAGCAATCAGCCCCAGCATTTT. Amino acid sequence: CASSRGRSNQPQHF.

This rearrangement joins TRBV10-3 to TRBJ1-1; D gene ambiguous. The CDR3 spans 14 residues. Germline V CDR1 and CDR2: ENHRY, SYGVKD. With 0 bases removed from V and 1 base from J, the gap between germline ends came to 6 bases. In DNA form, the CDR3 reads TGTGCCATCAGTGAGTCTTACTCGAACACTGAAGCTTTCTTT. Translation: CAISESYSNTEAFF.

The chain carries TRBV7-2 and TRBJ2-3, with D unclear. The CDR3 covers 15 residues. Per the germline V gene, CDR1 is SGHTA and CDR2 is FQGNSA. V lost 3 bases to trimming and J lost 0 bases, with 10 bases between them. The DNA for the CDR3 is TGTGCCAGCAGCTTGGGCTACATTAGCACAGATACGCAGTATTTT. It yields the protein CASSLGYISTDTQYF.

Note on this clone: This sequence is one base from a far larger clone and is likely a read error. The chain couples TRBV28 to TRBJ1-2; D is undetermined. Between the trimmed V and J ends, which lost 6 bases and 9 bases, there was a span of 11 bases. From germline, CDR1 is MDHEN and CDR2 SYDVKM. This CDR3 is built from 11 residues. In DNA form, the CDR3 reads TGTGCCAGCAGACTGGCACTACGCTACACCTTC. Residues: CASRLALRYTF.

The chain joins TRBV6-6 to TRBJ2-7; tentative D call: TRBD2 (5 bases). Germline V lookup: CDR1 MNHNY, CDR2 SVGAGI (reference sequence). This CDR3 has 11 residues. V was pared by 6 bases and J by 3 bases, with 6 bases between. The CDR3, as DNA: TGTGCCAGCAGGGACTTCTACGAGCAGTACTTC. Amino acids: CASRDFYEQYF.

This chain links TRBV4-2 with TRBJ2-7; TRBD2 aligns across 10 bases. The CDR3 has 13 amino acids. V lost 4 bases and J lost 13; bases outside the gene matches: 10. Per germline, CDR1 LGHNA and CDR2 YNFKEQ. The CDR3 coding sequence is TGTGCCAGCAGCCTACTCGAGCGGGAGGGCCTCTACTTC. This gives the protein CASSLLEREGLYF.

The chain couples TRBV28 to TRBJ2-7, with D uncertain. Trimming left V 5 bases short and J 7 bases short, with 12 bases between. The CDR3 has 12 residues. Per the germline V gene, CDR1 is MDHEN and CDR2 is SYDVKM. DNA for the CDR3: TGTGCCAGCAGTCCCCCCTGGGGAGAGCAGTACTTC. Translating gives CASSPPWGEQYF.

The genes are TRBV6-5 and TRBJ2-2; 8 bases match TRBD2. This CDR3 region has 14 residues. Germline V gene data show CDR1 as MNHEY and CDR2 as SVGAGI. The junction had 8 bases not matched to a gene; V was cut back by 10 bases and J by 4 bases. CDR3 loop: CATRTLAVTGELFF. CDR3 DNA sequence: TGTGCCACCCGTACACTAGCGGTCACCGGGGAGCTGTTTTTT.

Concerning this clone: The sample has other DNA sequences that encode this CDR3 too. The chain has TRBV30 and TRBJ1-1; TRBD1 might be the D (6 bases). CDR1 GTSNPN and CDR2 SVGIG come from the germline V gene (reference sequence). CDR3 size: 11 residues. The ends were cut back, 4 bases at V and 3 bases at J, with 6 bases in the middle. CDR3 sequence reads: CAWTGDTEAFF. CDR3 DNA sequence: TGTGCCTGGACAGGGGACACTGAAGCTTTCTTT.

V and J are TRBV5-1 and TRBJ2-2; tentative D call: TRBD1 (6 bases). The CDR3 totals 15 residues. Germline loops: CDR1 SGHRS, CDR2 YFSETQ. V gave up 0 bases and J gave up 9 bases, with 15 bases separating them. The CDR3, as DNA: TGCGCCAGCAGCTTGGAACCGACTCAGGGGAGGGAGCTGTTTTTT. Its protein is CASSLEPTQGRELFF.

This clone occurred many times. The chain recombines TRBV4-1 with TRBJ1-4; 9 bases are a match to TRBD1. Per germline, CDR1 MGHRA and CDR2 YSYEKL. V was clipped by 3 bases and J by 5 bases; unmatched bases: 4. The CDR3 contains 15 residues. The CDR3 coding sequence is TGCGCCAGCAGCCAGGAGGGACAGGGAAATGAAAAACTGTTTTTT. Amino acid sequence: CASSQEGQGNEKLFF.